One and the same sample provided the 25 T cell receptor beta chains below, sequenced in a study of shared clonotypes between healthy human individuals. Profiling relied on immunoSEQ multiplex PCR, and the TCRdb table lists in-frame clones only, not all of them. The table lists millions of clones, roughly nine tenths of them singletons. The specimen sequenced was naive CD4+ T cells sorted from blood. Described subset: CD45RA+ positively selected. These receptors were collected from a man between 18 and 29 years old in good health.

This chain links TRBV6-5 with TRBJ2-1; the match to TRBD2 covers 11 bases. This CDR3 region has 14 residues. V was clipped by 6 bases and J by 5 bases; unmatched bases: 3. Germline CDR1 reads MNHEY; CDR2 reads SVGAGI. The CDR3 loop reads CASRLAGGNNEQFF. The CDR3 DNA sequence: TGTGCCAGCAGGCTAGCGGGGGGAAACAATGAGCAGTTCTTC.

The chain carries TRBV7-6 and TRBJ2-3, with D unresolved. Germline CDR1 is SGHVS and CDR2 is FNYEAQ. The V end lost 5 bases, the J end lost 7 bases, and 13 bases lay between the germline ends. The CDR3 has 13 residues. CDR3 sequence: CASSPFDRNTQYF. The CDR3 DNA sequence: TGTGCCAGCAGCCCCTTTGACCGTAATACGCAGTATTTT.

This chain joins TRBV18 and TRBJ1-2; D not certain. Germline V lookup: CDR1 KGHSH, CDR2 LQKENI. V lost 5 bases and J 4 bases, leaving 14 bases between the germline ends. There are 14 residues in the CDR3. CDR3 protein: CASSSQASFYGYTF. DNA of the CDR3: TGTGCCAGCTCAAGCCAGGCTTCTTTCTATGGCTACACCTTC. Variable domain in full (rest from reference TRBV18 and TRBJ1-2): NAGVMQNPRHLVRRRGQEARLRCSPMKGHSHVYWYRQLPEEGLKFMVYLQKENIIDESGMPKERFSAEFPKEGPSILRIQQVVRGDSAAYFCASSSQASFYGYTFGSGTRLTVV.

This clone has a handful of counts. This same CDR3 is encoded by further DNA sequences in the sample. The genes are TRBV5-1 and TRBJ1-3, with D perhaps matching TRBD1 (5 bases). There are 14 residues in the CDR3. V was pared by 0 bases and J by 1 base, with 5 bases between. In germline, CDR1 is SGHRS, CDR2 YFSETQ. CDR3 in amino acids: CASSLGGSGNTIYF. CDR3 DNA: TGCGCCAGCAGCTTGGGGGGGTCTGGAAACACCATATATTTT. Supplemented by reference TRBV5-1 and TRBJ1-3, the full variable domain reads KAGVTQTPRYLIKTRGQQVTLSCSPISGHRSVSWYQQTPGQGLQFLFEYFSETQRNKGNFPGRFSGRQFSNSRSEMNVSTLELGDSALYLCASSLGGSGNTIYFGEGSWLTVV.

The chain employs TRBV10-1 and TRBJ1-2; D gene unclear. The CDR3 is 14 residues long. Germline assignment: CDR1 WNHNN and CDR2 SYGVQD (reference sequence). Deletions cut 3 bases from V and 3 bases from J, with 11 bases between. The CDR3 DNA reads TGCGCCAGCAGTGACAGCCAGACCCACTATGGCTACACCTTC. Translated: CASSDSQTHYGYTF.

CDR3: CASTREGSLNTEAFF. In nucleotides, the CDR3 is TGTGCCAGTACCAGGGAGGGTAGTTTGAACACTGAAGCTTTCTTT. The chain links TRBV19 to TRBJ1-1; the D gene is possibly TRBD1 (5 bases). CDR1 LNHDA and CDR2 SQIVND come from the germline V gene (reference sequence). The CDR3 runs to 15 residues. The V end lost 7 bases, the J end lost 0 bases, and 15 bases lay between the germline ends.

The genes are TRBV28 and TRBJ1-1, with D possibly TRBD1 on 6 matching bases. CDR1 and CDR2 (germline): MDHEN, SYDVKM. This CDR3 comprises 12 residues. Trimming left V 8 bases short and J 4 bases short, with 11 bases between. CDR3 coding DNA: TGTGCCAGCGGGGGAGGGGGCACTGAAGCTTTCTTT. Amino acids: CASGGGGTEAFF.

This clone appeared a single time. This chain connects TRBV9 to TRBJ1-2; 7 nucleotides match TRBD1. The CDR3 is 20 amino acids. Trimming at V came to 0 bases and at J to 4 bases, leaving 21 bases not matched to a gene. CDR1 is SGDLS, CDR2 YYNGEE, per germline. The CDR3 DNA is TGTGCCAGCAGCGTAGCTGGGGGGGGTGGGCCTGGACAGGAAAGCTATGGCTACACCTTC. Amino acid sequence: CASSVAGGGGPGQESYGYTF.

V is TRBV7-2 and J is TRBJ2-1; the match to TRBD2 covers 8 bases. This CDR3 spans 15 amino acids. The V gene's germline CDR1 is SGHTA and CDR2 FQGNSA. The J segment lost 0 bases and the V segment lost 5 bases, leaving 3 bases of the junction unmatched. The CDR3 nucleotides read TGTGCCAGCAGCACGGGGGGGAGCTCCTACAATGAGCAGTTCTTC. It codes for CASSTGGSSYNEQFF.

V is TRBV7-2 and J is TRBJ2-7; 9 nucleotides line up with TRBD1. Germline V CDR1 and CDR2: SGHTA, FQGNSA. The V and J ends lost 4 bases and 6 bases, in that order; junction bases with no gene match: 16. This CDR3 contains 17 residues. This CDR3 is CASSWGIGTGRLLEQYF. The CDR3 bases are TGTGCCAGCAGCTGGGGTATAGGGACAGGGCGACTTCTCGAGCAGTACTTC.

With regard to this clone: Other DNA sequences of this sample code for an identical CDR3. The chain is built from TRBV2 and TRBJ2-5; 13 bases match TRBD2. The germline V gene has CDR1 SNHLY and CDR2 FYNNEI. Unmatched junction bases numbered 2, after V lost 8 bases and J lost 2 bases. The CDR3 totals 14 residues. CDR3 sequence reads: CASRLAGGQETQYF. The CDR3 DNA reads as TGTGCCAGCCGACTAGCGGGGGGACAAGAGACCCAGTACTTC.

CDR3 region: CAISELGDEQFF. The DNA of the CDR3 is TGTGCCATCAGTGAGCTCGGCGATGAGCAGTTCTTC. This chain uses TRBV10-3 with TRBJ2-1; D not certain. The CDR3 consists of 12 residues. The germline gives CDR1 ENHRY, CDR2 SYGVKD. Trimming removed 2 bases from V and 8 bases from J, with 7 bases in between.

A word on this clone: This specimen includes other DNA sequences encoding the same CDR3. The chain links TRBV10-3 to TRBJ2-3, with a tentative D call TRBD2 (5 bases). Trimming removed 0 bases from V and 3 bases from J, with 10 bases in between. The V gene's germline CDR1 is ENHRY and CDR2 SYGVKD. CDR3 length equals 15 residues. The DNA for the CDR3 is TGTGCCATCAGTGAGTCCGGGGTGGGGACAGATACGCAGTATTTT. This gives the protein CAISESGVGTDTQYF.

The chain is built from TRBV5-4 and TRBJ2-7; no reliable D call. Trimming left V 9 bases short and J 0 bases short, with 16 bases between. The V gene's germline CDR1 is SGHNT and CDR2 YYREEE (reference sequence). The CDR3 runs to 14 residues. CDR3 DNA sequence: TGTGCCACCTCGTTCCTGCCCAGCTCCTACGAGCAGTACTTC. Protein sequence: CATSFLPSSYEQYF. The full variable domain, completed using reference TRBV5-4 and TRBJ2-7, is ETGVTQSPTHLIKTRGQQVTLRCSSQSGHNTVSWYQQALGQGPQFIFQYYREEENGRGNFPPRFSGLQFPNYSSELNVNALELDDSALYLCATSFLPSSYEQYFGPGTRLTVT.

J is TRBJ1-3 and V is TRBV7-6, with TRBD1 as a possible D gene (5 bases). There are 17 residues in the CDR3. The V end was cut by 0 bases, the J end by 3 bases, with 15 bases between. The V gene's germline CDR1 is SGHVS and CDR2 FNYEAQ. The CDR3 DNA sequence: TGTGCCAGCAGCTTAGCGTGGCAGGGAAGGAGTGGAAACACCATATATTTT. Its protein product is CASSLAWQGRSGNTIYF.

This clone came up once. The J gene is TRBJ2-2, the V gene TRBV25-1, with 10 bases lining up with TRBD2. The CDR3 spans 16 residues. V was pared by 2 bases and J by 5 bases, with 5 bases of the junction left unmatched. Germline assignment: CDR1 MGHDK and CDR2 SYGVNS. The CDR3 DNA follows: TGTGCCAGCAGTGAACTAGCGGGGGTCCTGACCGGGGAGCTGTTTTTT. Translation: CASSELAGVLTGELFF. Drawing the rest from reference TRBV25-1 and TRBJ2-2, the complete variable domain is EADIYQTPRYLVIGTGKKITLECSQTMGHDKMYWYQQDPGMELHLIHYSYGVNSTEKGDLSSESTVSRIRTEHFPLTLESARPSHTSQYLCASSELAGVLTGELFFGEGSRLTVL.

This sequence joins TRBV4-1 and TRBJ2-7; TRBD1 might be the D (6 bases). The germline V and J ends were trimmed by 1 base and 4 bases, with 11 bases remaining between them. The CDR3 length is 14 residues. Germline V gene lookup returns CDR1 MGHRA and CDR2 YSYEKL. Here the CDR3 reads CASSQGTEIYEQYF. The CDR3 DNA reads TGCGCCAGCAGCCAAGGGACAGAAATTTACGAGCAGTACTTC.

This chain links TRBV4-2 with TRBJ1-2, with D uncertain. V was cut by 4 bases and J by 3 bases, with 9 bases left in between. From germline, CDR1 is LGHNA and CDR2 YNFKEQ. The CDR3 length is 13 residues. DNA for the CDR3: TGTGCCAGCAGCCCAAGTAGGGACTATGGCTACACCTTC. Translating it yields CASSPSRDYGYTF.

The chain joins TRBV13 to TRBJ2-5; no clear D gene. Germline-derived CDR1 and CDR2 are PRHDT and FYEKMQ (reference sequence). CDR3 length: 12 residues. Trimming took off 3 bases at V and 5 bases at J, with 7 bases between the two ends. CDR3 nucleotides: TGTGCCAGCAGCTTTTTCAGGGAGACCCAGTACTTC. Encoded protein: CASSFFRETQYF.

The V gene is TRBV9, the J gene TRBJ1-5; TRBD1 agrees at 9 bases. Per germline, CDR1 SGDLS and CDR2 YYNGEE. This CDR3 is built from 16 residues. The V and J ends lost 5 bases and 5 bases, in that order; junction bases with no gene match: 11. The CDR3 loop reads CASSPPPDRGDQPQHF. The CDR3 nucleotides read TGTGCCAGCAGTCCACCTCCGGACAGGGGAGATCAGCCCCAGCATTTT.

About this clone itself: This sample includes further DNA sequences coding for the same CDR3. V and J are TRBV4-2 and TRBJ2-1, with 7 bases lining up with TRBD2. This CDR3 region has 15 residues. Germline lookup yields CDR1 LGHNA and CDR2 YNFKEQ. J gave up 1 base and V 0 bases, and 0 bases lay outside the gene matches. The CDR3 reads CASSQEGGSYNEQFF. The DNA of the CDR3 is TGTGCCAGCAGCCAAGAGGGGGGGTCCTACAATGAGCAGTTCTTC.

This clone was seen a single time. The V call is TRBV7-2, the J call TRBJ2-5; 10 bases map to TRBD2. The length of the CDR3 is 16 residues. From germline, CDR1 is SGHTA and CDR2 FQGNSA. The junction had 6 bases not matched to a gene; V was cut back by 0 bases and J by 5 bases. The CDR3 sequence: CASSLAPAGGLETQYF. CDR3 DNA: TGTGCCAGCAGCTTAGCTCCAGCGGGAGGGCTTGAGACCCAGTACTTC.

This sequence joins TRBV7-2 and TRBJ2-4; a possible D gene is TRBD2 (7 bases). This CDR3 has 18 residues. V gave up 1 base and J gave up 0 bases, with 16 bases separating them. CDR1 and CDR2 from the germline V gene are SGHTA and FQGNSA. The CDR3 region has the DNA TGTGCCAGCAGCTTAGTGGGGGGGGCGAAATTAGCCAAAAACATTCAGTACTTC. The encoded protein is CASSLVGGAKLAKNIQYF.

The chain employs TRBV2 and TRBJ2-3, with unresolved D. CDR3 length: 15 residues. Between the trimmed V and J ends, which lost 2 bases and 2 bases, there was a span of 11 bases. Germline values: CDR1 SNHLY, CDR2 FYNNEI. CDR3 loop: CASSELATHTDTQYF. The DNA of the CDR3 is TGTGCCAGCAGTGAATTGGCAACTCACACAGATACGCAGTATTTT. Combining the CDR3 with reference TRBV2 and TRBJ2-3 gives the whole variable domain EPEVTQTPSHQVTQMGQEVILRCVPISNHLYFYWYRQILGQKVEFLVSFYNNEISEKSEIFDDQFSVERPDGSNFTLKIRSTKLEDSAMYFCASSELATHTDTQYFGPGTRLTVL.

The chain couples TRBV19 to TRBJ2-3, with D possibly matching TRBD2 (6 bases). CDR3 length: 16 residues. V dropped 5 bases and J dropped 0 bases, with 15 bases sitting between them. CDR1 LNHDA and CDR2 SQIVND come from the germline V gene (reference sequence). CDR3 nucleotides: TGTGCCAGTAGTCTCTACCAGGGAGGTAGCACAGATACGCAGTATTTT. Encoded protein: CASSLYQGGSTDTQYF. The complete variable domain, with remaining parts taken from reference TRBV19 and TRBJ2-3, reads DGGITQSPKYLFRKEGQNVTLSCEQNLNHDAMYWYRQDPGQGLRLIYYSQIVNDFQKGDIAEGYSVSREKKESFPLTVTSAQKNPTAFYLCASSLYQGGSTDTQYFGPGTRLTVL.